The text below deals with one T cell receptor beta chain. This clone occurred a few times. Its target antigen remains unknown. The record has no base qualities; no much larger clone is one base away. The sample originates from a study of blood T cell repertoires in COVID-19 (dated by TCRdb to between 2020 and 2021). Turning to the overall study: Collaborator samples came from the United States, Italy and Spain and covered acute and convalescent phases of COVID-19. The prospective study material was composed of cDNA or gDNA derived from T cells, B-cell-depleted T cells, or PBMCs. Deeply sampled blood TCRbeta repertoires from subjects exposed to, actively infected with, or recovered from COVID-19 were included in the dataset. A freely available public database, intended as a resource for researchers studying the immune response to SARS-CoV-2, is where the repertoires were released. Samples were obtained from the ongoing ImmuneRACE study (first 160 participants) and from about 1,300 subjects provided by 6 global collaborators. Nearly every sample came with metadata listing a de-identified subject ID, COVID-19 status, age in years and sex. Where available, HLA class I and class II types were taken from metadata supplied by the sample provider and were not determined by assay-based typing. Here is what the overall study found, with its caveats: How much clinical and demographic metadata was included differed by source and by participant, and the metadata was provided uncurated.

Another Seattle source contributed samples from volunteer blood donors who had recovered from COVID-19. Each collaborating institution followed its own protocols to collect whole blood in K2EDTA tubes. For TCRbeta analysis, collaborator samples were shipped as frozen whole blood, as isolated PBMCs, or as DNA extracted from either sample type. The immunoSEQ Assay, a bias-controlled multiplex PCR, was used to amplify TCRbeta CDR3 regions from genomic DNA. The paper's processing steps were these. Nucleated cell counts per sample were estimated from amplification of reference gene primers within the assay. To quantify the absolute abundance of each unique TCRbeta CDR3 rearrangement, sequence reads were collapsed and filtered. For each sample, productive Simpson clonality was calculated by taking the square root of Simpson's diversity index across productive rearrangements. TCRdb took this table from immuneACCESS and kept in-frame rearrangements with V and J called. Such tables lack part of the clones; where checked against another copy, unresolved V genes explain under half of the gap, and the rest is unexplained. V, J and clone size are those of that table, while D and trimming were read from the DNA. Within this sample are roughly 130,000 clones, with around 82% of them counted one time only. The biggest ten clones account for approximately 13% of the sample.

V loses 6 bases at its end and J loses 10 bases; junction bases beyond the gene matches: 9. Sequences SGHVS (CDR1) and FNYEAQ (CDR2) are obtained from the germline V gene. The CDR3 spans 15 residues, from the cysteine through the phenylalanine. Only CDR3 DNA remains: 45 bases, in frame from the first base. Sequenced input: peripheral blood. The rearranged chain carries TRBV7-6 and TRBJ1-6, and 10 junction bases match TRBD1. This sequence originates from a woman between 25 and 40 years old who had recovered from COVID-19. This receptor carries the CDR3 CASRVGGTGVSPLHF. The nucleotides read TGTGCCAGCAGGGTTGGCGGGACAGGGGTCTCACCCCTCCACTTT.